This is a list of T cell receptor beta chains from one sample in a study of blood T cells in healthy people across ages. One entry per CDR3 protein, called by TCRdb with MiXCR from the 5' RACE reads. Of hundreds of thousands of distinct CDR3 sequences listed, just over 55% are singletons. The specimen was blood. The receptors shown here come from a man aged 40-49 years in good health. Both conserved end residues are part of each CDR3. Each record gives: V gene, J gene, D gene, clone size, CDR3 protein, CDR3 DNA. The D gene is left open where the match is weak. Size is omitted from some rows. Given values are once, few, many or a class for expanded clones.

v_call: TRBV20-1
j_call: TRBJ1-1
d_call: .
clone_size: .
cdr3_aa: CSARDRGLNTEAFF
cdr3_nt: TGCAGTGCTAGAGACAGGGGCTTGAACACTGAAGCTTTCTTT

v_call: TRBV20-1
j_call: TRBJ2-4
d_call: .
clone_size: .
cdr3_aa: CSARVEGSSIQYF
cdr3_nt: TGCAGTGCTAGAGTTGAGGGATCGTCCATTCAGTACTTC

v_call: TRBV7-9
j_call: TRBJ2-4
d_call: .
clone_size: .
cdr3_aa: CASSPIQGLAKNIQYF
cdr3_nt: TGTGCCAGCAGCCCTATACAGGGTCTAGCCAAAAACATTCAGTACTTC

v_call: TRBV20-1
j_call: TRBJ2-1
d_call: .
clone_size: .
cdr3_aa: CSARGRGNEQFF
cdr3_nt: TGCAGTGCTAGGGGCCGGGGGAATGAGCAGTTCTTC

v_call: TRBV29-1
j_call: TRBJ2-7
d_call: .
clone_size: .
cdr3_aa: CSVAKGGSSYEQYF
cdr3_nt: TGCAGCGTTGCTAAGGGGGGAAGCTCCTACGAGCAGTACTTC

v_call: TRBV6-6
j_call: TRBJ2-7
d_call: TRBD2
clone_size: .
cdr3_aa: CASTVTSGSSYEQYF
cdr3_nt: TGTGCCAGCACCGTTACTAGCGGATCTTCCTACGAGCAGTACTTC

v_call: TRBV12-3/TRBV12-4
j_call: TRBJ2-1
d_call: TRBD2
clone_size: few
cdr3_aa: CASSRTSGGLNEQFF
cdr3_nt: TGTGCCAGCAGTCGTACTAGCGGGGGGCTCAATGAGCAGTTCTTC

v_call: TRBV10-3
j_call: TRBJ2-3
d_call: .
clone_size: .
cdr3_aa: CAISEMRGAQGADTQYF
cdr3_nt: TGTGCCATCAGTGAGATGCGGGGCGCTCAGGGGGCAGATACGCAGTATTTT

v_call: TRBV3-1
j_call: TRBJ2-5
d_call: TRBD2
clone_size: few
cdr3_aa: CASSQAGLAGVQETQYF
cdr3_nt: TGTGCCAGCAGCCAGGCCGGACTAGCGGGGGTGCAAGAGACCCAGTACTTC

v_call: TRBV20-1
j_call: TRBJ1-1
d_call: .
clone_size: few
cdr3_aa: CSANHIKDAITEAFF
cdr3_nt: TGCAGTGCTAACCATATAAAGGATGCTATCACTGAAGCTTTCTTT

v_call: TRBV29-1
j_call: TRBJ2-1
d_call: TRBD2
clone_size: .
cdr3_aa: CSVENKRTSGTYNEQFF
cdr3_nt: TGCAGCGTTGAAAATAAACGGACTAGCGGGACGTACAATGAGCAGTTCTTC

v_call: TRBV10-3
j_call: TRBJ2-7
d_call: .
clone_size: few
cdr3_aa: CATNWGGDNSYEQYF
cdr3_nt: TGTGCCACCAACTGGGGGGGCGATAATAGCTACGAGCAGTACTTC

v_call: TRBV7-9
j_call: TRBJ2-6
d_call: .
clone_size: .
cdr3_aa: CAGHQRTGANVLTF
cdr3_nt: TGTGCCGGACACCAGAGGACTGGGGCCAACGTCCTGACTTTC

v_call: TRBV12-3/TRBV12-4
j_call: TRBJ2-4
d_call: TRBD1
clone_size: .
cdr3_aa: CASSRQGTVDIQYF
cdr3_nt: TGTGCCAGCAGCCGACAGGGGACCGTTGACATTCAGTACTTC

v_call: TRBV10-3
j_call: TRBJ1-2
d_call: TRBD1
clone_size: .
cdr3_aa: CAIKAPQGAYGYTF
cdr3_nt: TGTGCCATCAAGGCGCCCCAGGGGGCGTATGGCTACACCTTC

v_call: TRBV4-2
j_call: TRBJ1-4
d_call: .
clone_size: .
cdr3_aa: CASSQVSQGVNEKLFF
cdr3_nt: TGTGCCAGCAGCCAAGTATCTCAGGGAGTCAATGAAAAACTGTTTTTT

v_call: TRBV4-3
j_call: TRBJ2-5
d_call: TRBD1
clone_size: .
cdr3_aa: CASSHIRGGTGVKETQYF
cdr3_nt: TGCGCCAGCAGCCACATAAGAGGCGGGACAGGGGTAAAAGAGACCCAGTACTTC

v_call: TRBV7-2
j_call: TRBJ2-7
d_call: TRBD1
clone_size: .
cdr3_aa: CASSGLHVGTGAYEQYF
cdr3_nt: TGTGCCAGCAGCGGTCTCCACGTTGGGACAGGTGCTTACGAGCAGTACTTC

v_call: TRBV28
j_call: TRBJ1-6
d_call: TRBD1
clone_size: .
cdr3_aa: CASSLLLDRGRDNSPLHF
cdr3_nt: TGTGCCAGCAGTTTACTTTTGGACAGGGGGCGCGATAATTCACCCCTCCACTTT

v_call: TRBV3-1
j_call: TRBJ2-7
d_call: TRBD2
clone_size: .
cdr3_aa: CASSRLTSGLNYEQYF
cdr3_nt: TGTGCCAGCAGCCGCCTGACTAGCGGGCTTAATTACGAGCAGTACTTC

v_call: TRBV4-3
j_call: TRBJ2-7
d_call: .
clone_size: .
cdr3_aa: CASSQDDGNSHEQYF
cdr3_nt: TGCGCCAGCAGCCAAGATGACGGGAACTCCCACGAGCAGTACTTC

v_call: TRBV5-1
j_call: TRBJ1-1
d_call: TRBD1
clone_size: .
cdr3_aa: CATSDRGDEAFF
cdr3_nt: TGCGCCACCTCGGACAGGGGGGATGAAGCTTTCTTT

v_call: TRBV29-1
j_call: TRBJ1-1
d_call: .
clone_size: .
cdr3_aa: CSVVPVMNTEAFF
cdr3_nt: TGCAGCGTTGTGCCAGTTATGAACACTGAAGCTTTCTTT

v_call: TRBV5-1
j_call: TRBJ2-5
d_call: TRBD2
clone_size: few
cdr3_aa: CASSAGLAGETQYF
cdr3_nt: TGCGCCAGCAGCGCGGGACTAGCGGGAGAGACCCAGTACTTC

v_call: TRBV9
j_call: TRBJ1-6
d_call: .
clone_size: .
cdr3_aa: CASSVGAGWGSPLHF
cdr3_nt: TGTGCCAGCAGCGTGGGCGCGGGCTGGGGTTCACCCCTCCACTTT

v_call: TRBV7-2
j_call: TRBJ2-7
d_call: .
clone_size: .
cdr3_aa: CASSLQGLKEEQYF
cdr3_nt: TGTGCCAGCAGCTTGCAGGGCCTCAAAGAAGAGCAGTACTTC

v_call: TRBV6-1
j_call: TRBJ1-2
d_call: TRBD1
clone_size: .
cdr3_aa: CASSANRQGGYTF
cdr3_nt: TGTGCCAGCAGTGCAAACCGACAGGGGGGGTACACCTTC

v_call: TRBV5-1
j_call: TRBJ2-1
d_call: TRBD2
clone_size: .
cdr3_aa: CASSLGAAGGPDEQFF
cdr3_nt: TGCGCCAGCAGCTTGGGGGCGGCGGGGGGGCCTGATGAGCAGTTCTTC